The T cell receptor (beta chain) described here comes from a study of blood T cell repertoires in COVID-19. Per the germline V gene, CDR1 is MDHEN and CDR2 is SYDVKM. V was clipped by 2 bases and J by 2 bases, with 14 bases between them. The CDR3 contains 16 residues. Profiled with immunoSEQ multiplex PCR; TCRdb holds only in-frame clones, not every one. Of about 200,000 clones listed, around 86% were seen once; the top ten hold roughly 10%. The specimen was peripheral blood. The chain carries TRBV28 and TRBJ2-3, with D possibly matching TRBD1 (5 bases). The source of this sequence is a woman between 45 and 65 years old with COVID-19, enrolled during active disease. CDR3: CASSLLNKGNTDTQYF. The CDR3 DNA reads TGTGCCAGCAGTTTACTTAATAAGGGGAACACAGATACGCAGTATTTT.